The present entry profiles one T cell receptor beta chain with its context. The length of the CDR3 is 12 residues. V gave up 5 bases and J gave up 7 bases, with 11 bases separating them. CDR1 and CDR2 (germline): LNHDA, SQIVND (reference sequence). The data derive from a study of cytomegalovirus exposure and HLA in healthy donors. Across the study: Genotyping showed 81% of over 350 donors falling in the Caucasian-associated ancestry cluster.

60 Vbeta and 13 Jbeta primers were used in PCR. Sequencing was performed with immunoSEQ multiplex PCR; in TCRdb, only in-frame clones are kept and a portion is missing. Among around 140,000 clones, about 80% were seen once, and the ten largest hold roughly 4.5%. Sequenced: PBMCs. The chain carries TRBV19 and TRBJ2-5; no firm D call. The receptor's source is a man aged 35 to 55 in good health and CMV-seronegative. CDR3: CASSEAIGTQYF. CDR3 nucleotides: TGTGCCAGTAGTGAAGCCATCGGGACCCAGTACTTC. The full variable domain, rest sourced from reference TRBV19 and TRBJ2-5, is DGGITQSPKYLFRKEGQNVTLSCEQNLNHDAMYWYRQDPGQGLRLIYYSQIVNDFQKGDIAEGYSVSREKKESFPLTVTSAQKNPTAFYLCASSEAIGTQYFGPGTRLLVL.